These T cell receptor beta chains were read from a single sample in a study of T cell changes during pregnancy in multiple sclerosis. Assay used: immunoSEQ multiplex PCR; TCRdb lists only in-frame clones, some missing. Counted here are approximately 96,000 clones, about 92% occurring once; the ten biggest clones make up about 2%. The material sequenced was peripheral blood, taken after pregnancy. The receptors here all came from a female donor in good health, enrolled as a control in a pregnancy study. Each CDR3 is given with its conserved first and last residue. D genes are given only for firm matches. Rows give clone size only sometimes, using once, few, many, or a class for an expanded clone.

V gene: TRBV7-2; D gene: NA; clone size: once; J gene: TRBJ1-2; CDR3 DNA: TGTGCCAGCAGCTTAGGTCTGTGGAGTAGTGGCTACACCTTC; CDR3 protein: CASSLGLWSSGYTF
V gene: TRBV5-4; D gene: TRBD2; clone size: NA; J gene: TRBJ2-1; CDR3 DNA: TGTGCCAGCAGCCTGGGACTAGCCAGCTCCTACAATGAGCAGTTCTTC; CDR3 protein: CASSLGLASSYNEQFF
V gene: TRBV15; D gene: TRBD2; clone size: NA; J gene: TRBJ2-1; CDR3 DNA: TGTGCCACCAGCGGGGGGTTAGCGGGAGGGCCGTGGGATGAGCAGTTCTTC; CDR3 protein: CATSGGLAGGPWDEQFF
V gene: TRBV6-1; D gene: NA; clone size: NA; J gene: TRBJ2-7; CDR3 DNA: TGTGCCAGCAGTGAACGCGTCTCCCGAAACGAGCAGTACTTC; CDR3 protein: CASSERVSRNEQYF
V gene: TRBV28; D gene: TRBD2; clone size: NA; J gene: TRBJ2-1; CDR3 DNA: TGTGCCAGCAGTTTATGGGGCGGGGGCTCCTACAATGAGCAGTTCTTC; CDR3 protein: CASSLWGGGSYNEQFF
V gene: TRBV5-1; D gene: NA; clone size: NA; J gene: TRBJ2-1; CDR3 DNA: TGCGCCAGCCGCGAAGCCGGACAGCAGATCTCCTACAATGAGCAGTTCTTC; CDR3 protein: CASREAGQQISYNEQFF
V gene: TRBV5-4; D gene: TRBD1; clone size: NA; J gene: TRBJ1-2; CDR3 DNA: TGTGCCAGCAGCCGGGACAGGGGGTATGGCTACACCTTC; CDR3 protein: CASSRDRGYGYTF
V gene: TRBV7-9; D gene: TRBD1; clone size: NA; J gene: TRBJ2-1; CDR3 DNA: TGTGCCAGCAGCCGGACAGGGTTATCTCCTGAGCAGTTCTTC; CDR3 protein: CASSRTGLSPEQFF
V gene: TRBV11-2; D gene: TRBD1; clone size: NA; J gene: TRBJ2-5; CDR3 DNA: TGTGCCAGCAGCTTAGATTCGACAGGGATAGAGACCCAGTACTTC; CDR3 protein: CASSLDSTGIETQYF
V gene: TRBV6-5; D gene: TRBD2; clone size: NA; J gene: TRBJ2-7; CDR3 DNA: TGTGCCAGCAGGCTGCAAGCGGGGGCCGACTACGAGCAGTACTTC; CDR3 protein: CASRLQAGADYEQYF
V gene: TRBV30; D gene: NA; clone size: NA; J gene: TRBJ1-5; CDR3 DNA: TGTGCCTGGAGTGCCGCCCCAGGTCAGCCCCAGCATTTT; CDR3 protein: CAWSAAPGQPQHF
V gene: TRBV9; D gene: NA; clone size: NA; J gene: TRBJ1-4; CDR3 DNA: TGTGCCAGCAGCGTAGACCGAGGGGGACATAATGAAAAACTGTTTTTT; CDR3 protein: CASSVDRGGHNEKLFF
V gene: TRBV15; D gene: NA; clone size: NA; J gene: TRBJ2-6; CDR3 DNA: TGTGCCACCTCATGGCCCTTCTCTGGGGCCAACGTCCTGACTTTC; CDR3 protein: CATSWPFSGANVLTF
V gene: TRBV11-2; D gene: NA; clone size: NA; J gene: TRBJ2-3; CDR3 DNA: TGTGCCAGCAGCTTATCGGCAGATACGCAGTATTTT; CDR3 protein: CASSLSADTQYF
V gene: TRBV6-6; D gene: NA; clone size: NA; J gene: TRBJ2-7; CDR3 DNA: TGTGCCAGCAGTAAACAGGGCGGTCCTAAGTCCGAGCAGTACTTC; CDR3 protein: CASSKQGGPKSEQYF
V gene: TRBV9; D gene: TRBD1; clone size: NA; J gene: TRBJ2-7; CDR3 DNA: TGTGCCAGCACCCCCGACAGGGATATACTCTACGAGCAGTACTTC; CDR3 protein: CASTPDRDILYEQYF
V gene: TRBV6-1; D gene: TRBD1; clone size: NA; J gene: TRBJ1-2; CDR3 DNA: TGTGCCAGCAGTCTAACCGGGACAGCTAACTATGGCTACACCTTC; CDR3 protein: CASSLTGTANYGYTF
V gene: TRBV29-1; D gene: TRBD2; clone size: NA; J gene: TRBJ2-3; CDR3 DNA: TGCAGCGTCGGCCGGGGCGGGAGCAGCACAGATACGCAGTATTTT; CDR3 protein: CSVGRGGSSTDTQYF
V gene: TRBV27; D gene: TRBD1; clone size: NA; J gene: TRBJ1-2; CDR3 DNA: TGTGCCAGCAGTTTGGAGGGACAGCACTATGGCTACACCTTC; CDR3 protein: CASSLEGQHYGYTF
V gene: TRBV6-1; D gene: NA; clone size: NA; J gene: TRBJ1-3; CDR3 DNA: TGTGCCAGCAGTGAATCGGGGGTAGGCTCTGGAAACACCATATATTTT; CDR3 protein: CASSESGVGSGNTIYF
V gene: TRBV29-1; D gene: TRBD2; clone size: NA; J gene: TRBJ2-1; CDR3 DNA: TGCAGCGTTGTTAGCGGGATCTACAATGAGCAGTTCTTC; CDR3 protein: CSVVSGIYNEQFF
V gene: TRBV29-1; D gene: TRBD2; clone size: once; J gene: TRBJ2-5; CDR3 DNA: TGCAGCGTTGACGGGTCGGGAGGGGGTCAAGAGACCCAGTACTTC; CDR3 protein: CSVDGSGGGQETQYF
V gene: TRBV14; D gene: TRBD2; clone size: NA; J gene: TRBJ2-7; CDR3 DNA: TGTGCCAGCAGCGCCTCGTCCGGAAGCGGGGACCCCTACTACGAGCAGTACTTC; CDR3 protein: CASSASSGSGDPYYEQYF
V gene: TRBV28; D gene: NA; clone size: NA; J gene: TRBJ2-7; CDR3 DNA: TGTGCCAGCATCAAAGCGGGTCCTACTACCTACGAGCAGTACTTC; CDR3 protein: CASIKAGPTTYEQYF
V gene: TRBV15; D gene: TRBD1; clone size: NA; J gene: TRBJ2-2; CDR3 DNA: TGTGCCACCAGCAGTCGGGACAGTCCCACCGGGGAGCTGTTTTTT; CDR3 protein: CATSSRDSPTGELFF
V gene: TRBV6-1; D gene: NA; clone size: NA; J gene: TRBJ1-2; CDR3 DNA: TGTGCCAGCAGTGAAGGAGACAGATTCTATGGCTACACCTTC; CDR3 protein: CASSEGDRFYGYTF
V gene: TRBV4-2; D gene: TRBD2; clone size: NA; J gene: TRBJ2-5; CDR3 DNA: TGTGCCAGCAGCCAAGGGTCCCAGCGGGATGGTGAGACCCAGTACTTC; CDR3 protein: CASSQGSQRDGETQYF
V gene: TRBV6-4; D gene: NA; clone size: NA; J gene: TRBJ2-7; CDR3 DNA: TGTGCCAGCAGTGACCCCGGACTTCTTCCCCCCGAGCAGTACTTC; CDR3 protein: CASSDPGLLPPEQYF
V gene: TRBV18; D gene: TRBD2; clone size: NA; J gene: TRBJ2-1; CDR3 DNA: TGTGCCAGCTTACCAACCAATAGCGGGAGGGGCTACAATGAGCAGTTCTTC; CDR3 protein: CASLPTNSGRGYNEQFF
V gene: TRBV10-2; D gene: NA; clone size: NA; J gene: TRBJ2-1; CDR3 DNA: TGCGCCAGCAGTCAGGCAGACTACAATGAGCAGTTCTTC; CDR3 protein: CASSQADYNEQFF
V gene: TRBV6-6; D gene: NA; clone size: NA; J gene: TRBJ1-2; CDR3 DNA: TGTGCCAGCAGGGATCAGGACTATGGCTACACCTTC; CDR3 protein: CASRDQDYGYTF
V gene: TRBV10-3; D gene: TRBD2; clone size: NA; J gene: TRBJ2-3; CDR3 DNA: TGTGCCATCAGTGAGTCGAGAACTAGCGGGGCAACCAAAAACACAGATACGCAGTATTTT; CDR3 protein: CAISESRTSGATKNTDTQYF
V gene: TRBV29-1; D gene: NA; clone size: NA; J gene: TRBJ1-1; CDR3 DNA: TGCAGCGTTGAAGATAGTGTAGGGGAGGGAGCTTTCTTT; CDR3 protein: CSVEDSVGEGAFF
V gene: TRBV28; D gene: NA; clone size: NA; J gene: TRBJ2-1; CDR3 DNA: TGTGCCAGCAGTTTTTTGAGAAATGAGCAGTTCTTC; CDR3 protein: CASSFLRNEQFF
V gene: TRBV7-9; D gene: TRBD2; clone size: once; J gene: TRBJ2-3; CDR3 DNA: TGTGCCAGCGGATTAGCCGGGACTAGCGGGAGGGCCAGGAGAGATACGCAGTATTTT; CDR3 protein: CASGLAGTSGRARRDTQYF
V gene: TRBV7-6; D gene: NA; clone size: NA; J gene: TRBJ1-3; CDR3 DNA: TGTGCCAGCAGCTCCCCGCGAAGCTCTGGAAACACCATATATTTT; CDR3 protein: CASSSPRSSGNTIYF
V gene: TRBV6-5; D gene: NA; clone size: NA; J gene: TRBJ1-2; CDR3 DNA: TGTGCCAGCAGCTACGTGGGGGGAGCAGTCTATGGCTACACCTTC; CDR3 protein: CASSYVGGAVYGYTF
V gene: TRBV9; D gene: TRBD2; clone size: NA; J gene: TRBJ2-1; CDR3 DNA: TGTGCCAGCAGCGTAGGGCGGGAGGGCCTTGATGAGCAGTTCTTC; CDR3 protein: CASSVGREGLDEQFF
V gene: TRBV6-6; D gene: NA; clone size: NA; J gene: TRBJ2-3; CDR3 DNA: TGTGCCAGCAGTTACGGACAGCCCGGGGCAGATACGCAGTATTTT; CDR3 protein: CASSYGQPGADTQYF
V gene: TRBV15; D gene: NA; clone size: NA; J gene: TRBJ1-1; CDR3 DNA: TGTGCCACCAGCAGAGATCGTATCGGGGTGAACACTGAAGCTTTCTTT; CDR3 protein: CATSRDRIGVNTEAFF
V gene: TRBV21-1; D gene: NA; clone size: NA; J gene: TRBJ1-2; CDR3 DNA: TGTGCCAGCAGCAATCGGGGGAAACCCCTTACTAACTATGGCTACACCTTC; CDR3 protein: CASSNRGKPLTNYGYTF
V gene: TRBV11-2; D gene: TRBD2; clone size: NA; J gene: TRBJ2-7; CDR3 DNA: TGTGCCAGCAGCTCCCTAGCGGGATATAGTAACGAGCAGTACTTC; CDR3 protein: CASSSLAGYSNEQYF
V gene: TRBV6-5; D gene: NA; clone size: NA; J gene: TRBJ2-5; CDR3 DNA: TGTGCCAGCAGTTACTCGGCAGGGTTGGGATTAGAGACCCAGTACTTC; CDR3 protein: CASSYSAGLGLETQYF